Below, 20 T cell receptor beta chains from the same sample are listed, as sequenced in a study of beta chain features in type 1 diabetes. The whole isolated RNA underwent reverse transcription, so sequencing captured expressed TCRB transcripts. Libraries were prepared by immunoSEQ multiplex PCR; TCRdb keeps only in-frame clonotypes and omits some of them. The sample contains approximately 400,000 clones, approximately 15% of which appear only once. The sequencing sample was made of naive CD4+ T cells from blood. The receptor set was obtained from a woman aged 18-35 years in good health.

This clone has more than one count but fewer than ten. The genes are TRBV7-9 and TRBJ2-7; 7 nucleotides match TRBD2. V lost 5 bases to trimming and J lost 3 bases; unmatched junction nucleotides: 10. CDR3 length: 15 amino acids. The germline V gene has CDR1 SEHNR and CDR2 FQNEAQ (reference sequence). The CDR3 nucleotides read TGTGCCAGCAGCCCCTGGGAGGGACTTGACTACGAGCAGTACTTC. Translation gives CASSPWEGLDYEQYF.

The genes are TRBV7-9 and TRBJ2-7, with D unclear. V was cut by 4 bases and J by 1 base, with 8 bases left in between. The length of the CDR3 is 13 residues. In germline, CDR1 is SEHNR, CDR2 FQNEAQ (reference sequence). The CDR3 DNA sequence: TGTGCCAGCAGCTGGTCGCAGTCCTACGAGCAGTACTTC. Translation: CASSWSQSYEQYF.

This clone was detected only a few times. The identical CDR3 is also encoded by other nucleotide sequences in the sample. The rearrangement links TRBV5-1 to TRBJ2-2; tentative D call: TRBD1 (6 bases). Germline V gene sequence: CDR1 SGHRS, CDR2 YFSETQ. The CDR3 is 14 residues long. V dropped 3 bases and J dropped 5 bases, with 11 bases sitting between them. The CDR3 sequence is CASSSTGNTGELFF. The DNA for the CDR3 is TGCGCCAGCAGCTCAACAGGGAATACCGGGGAGCTGTTTTTT.

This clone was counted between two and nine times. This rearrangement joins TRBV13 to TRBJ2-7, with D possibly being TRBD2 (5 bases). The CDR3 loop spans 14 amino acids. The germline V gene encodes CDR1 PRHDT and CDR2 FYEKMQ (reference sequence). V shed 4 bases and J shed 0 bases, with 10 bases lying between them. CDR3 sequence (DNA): TGTGCCAGCAGCTCGCAAGGGAGCTCCTACGAGCAGTACTTC. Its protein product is CASSSQGSSYEQYF.

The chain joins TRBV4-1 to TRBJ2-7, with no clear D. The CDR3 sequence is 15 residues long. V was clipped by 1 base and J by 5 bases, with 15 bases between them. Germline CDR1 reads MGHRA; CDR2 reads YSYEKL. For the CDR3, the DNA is TGCGCCAGCAGCCAAGTAGGTGGGCAGTCGGACGAGCAGTACTTC. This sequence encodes CASSQVGGQSDEQYF.

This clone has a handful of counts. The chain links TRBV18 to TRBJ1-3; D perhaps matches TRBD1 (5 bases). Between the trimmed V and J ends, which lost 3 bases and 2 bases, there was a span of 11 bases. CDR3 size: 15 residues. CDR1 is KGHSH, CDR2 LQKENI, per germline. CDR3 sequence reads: CASSPTGWPGNTIYF. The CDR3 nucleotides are TGTGCCAGCTCACCTACAGGATGGCCTGGAAACACCATATATTTT.

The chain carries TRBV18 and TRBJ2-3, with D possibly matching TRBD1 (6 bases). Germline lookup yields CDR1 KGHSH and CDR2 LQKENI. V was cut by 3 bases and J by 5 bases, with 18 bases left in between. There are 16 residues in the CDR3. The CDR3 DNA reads TGTGCCAGCTCACCCGTTTCGTCCCGAGGGGGAGATACGCAGTATTTT. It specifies CASSPVSSRGGDTQYF.

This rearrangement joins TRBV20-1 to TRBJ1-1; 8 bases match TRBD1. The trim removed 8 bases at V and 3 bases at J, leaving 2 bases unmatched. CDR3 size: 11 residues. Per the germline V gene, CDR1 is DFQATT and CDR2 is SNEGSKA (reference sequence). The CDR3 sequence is CSSTGDTEAFF. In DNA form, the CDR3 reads TGCAGTTCGACAGGGGACACTGAAGCTTTCTTT.

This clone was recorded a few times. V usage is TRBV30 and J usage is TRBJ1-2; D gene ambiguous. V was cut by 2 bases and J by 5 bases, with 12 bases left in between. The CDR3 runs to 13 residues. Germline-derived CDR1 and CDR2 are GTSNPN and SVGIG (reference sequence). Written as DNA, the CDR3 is TGTGCCTGGAGTCCCCGGACGGGATATGGCTACACCTTC. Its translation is CAWSPRTGYGYTF.

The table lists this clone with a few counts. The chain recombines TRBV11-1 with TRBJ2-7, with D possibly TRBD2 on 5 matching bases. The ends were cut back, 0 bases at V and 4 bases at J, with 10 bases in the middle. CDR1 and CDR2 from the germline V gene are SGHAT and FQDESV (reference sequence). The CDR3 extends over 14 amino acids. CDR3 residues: CASSLAGELYEQYF. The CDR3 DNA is TGTGCCAGCAGCTTAGCGGGAGAATTGTACGAGCAGTACTTC.

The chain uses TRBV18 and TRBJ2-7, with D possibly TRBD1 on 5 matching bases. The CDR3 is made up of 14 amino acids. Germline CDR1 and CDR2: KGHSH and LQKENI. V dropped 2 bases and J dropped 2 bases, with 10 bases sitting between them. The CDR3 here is CASSPNDSTYEQYF. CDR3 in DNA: TGTGCCAGCTCACCAAATGACAGTACCTACGAGCAGTACTTC.

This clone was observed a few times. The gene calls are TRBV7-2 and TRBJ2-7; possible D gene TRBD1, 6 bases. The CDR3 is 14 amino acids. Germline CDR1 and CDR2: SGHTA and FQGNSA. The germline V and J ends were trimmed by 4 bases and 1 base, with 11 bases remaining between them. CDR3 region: CASSYRDGSYEQYF. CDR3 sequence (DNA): TGTGCCAGCAGCTACAGGGACGGATCCTACGAGCAGTACTTC.

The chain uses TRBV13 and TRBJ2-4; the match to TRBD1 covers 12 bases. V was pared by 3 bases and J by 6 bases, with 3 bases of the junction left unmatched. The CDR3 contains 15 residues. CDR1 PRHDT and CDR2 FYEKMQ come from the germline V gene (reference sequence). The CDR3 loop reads CASSFGTGGVNIQYF. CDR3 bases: TGTGCCAGCAGCTTCGGGACAGGGGGCGTAAACATTCAGTACTTC.

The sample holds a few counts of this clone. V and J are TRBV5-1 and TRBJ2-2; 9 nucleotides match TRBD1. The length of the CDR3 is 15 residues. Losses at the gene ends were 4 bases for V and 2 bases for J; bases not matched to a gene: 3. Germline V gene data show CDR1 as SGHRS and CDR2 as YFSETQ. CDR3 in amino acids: CASSRQGGNTGELFF. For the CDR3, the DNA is TGCGCCAGCAGCCGACAGGGGGGAAACACCGGGGAGCTGTTTTTT.

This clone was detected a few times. The chain's CDR3 is CASSNTRGDEQFF. CDR3 nucleotide sequence: TGTGCCAGCAGTAATACCAGGGGGGATGAGCAGTTCTTC. The chain joins TRBV2 to TRBJ2-1; weak D call: TRBD1 (7 bases). V was cut by 5 bases and J by 8 bases, with 13 bases left in between. Germline V gene data show CDR1 as SNHLY and CDR2 as FYNNEI. The CDR3 consists of 13 residues.

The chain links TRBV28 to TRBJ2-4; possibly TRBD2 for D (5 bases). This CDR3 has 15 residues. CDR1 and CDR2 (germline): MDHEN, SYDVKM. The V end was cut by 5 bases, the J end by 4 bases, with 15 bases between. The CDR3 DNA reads TGTGCCAGCAGTCCCCCGGACTGGGCTAAAAACATTCAGTACTTC. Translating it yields CASSPPDWAKNIQYF.

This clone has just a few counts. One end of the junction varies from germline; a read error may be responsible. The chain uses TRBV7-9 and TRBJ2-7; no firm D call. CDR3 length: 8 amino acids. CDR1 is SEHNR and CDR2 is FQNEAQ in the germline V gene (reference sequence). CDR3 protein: CASSPTRF. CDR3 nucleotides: TGTGCCAGCAGTCCAACCCGGTTC. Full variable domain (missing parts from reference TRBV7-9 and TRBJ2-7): DTGVSQNPRHKITKRGQNVTFRCDPISEHNRLYWYRQTLGQGPEFLTYFQNEAQLEKSRLLSDRFSAERPKGSFSTLEIQRTEQGDSAMYLCASSPTRFGPGTRLTVT.

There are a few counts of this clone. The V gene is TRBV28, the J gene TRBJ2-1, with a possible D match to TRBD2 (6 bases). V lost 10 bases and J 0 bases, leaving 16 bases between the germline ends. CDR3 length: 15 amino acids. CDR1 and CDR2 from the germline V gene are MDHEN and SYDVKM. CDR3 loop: CATFPPGSSYNEQFF. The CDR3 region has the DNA TGTGCCACTTTCCCCCCCGGGAGCTCCTACAATGAGCAGTTCTTC.

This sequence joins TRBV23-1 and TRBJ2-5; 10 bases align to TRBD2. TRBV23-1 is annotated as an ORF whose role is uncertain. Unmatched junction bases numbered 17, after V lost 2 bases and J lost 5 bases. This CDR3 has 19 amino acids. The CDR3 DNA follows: TGCGCCAGCAGTCAAGGGGGCGCTAGAGCGGGAGGGCCCTCGGAGACCCAGTACTTC. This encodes CASSQGGARAGGPSETQYF.

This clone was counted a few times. The CDR3 sequence: CASRAGAVNNEQFF. CDR3 DNA: TGTGCCAGCAGGGCGGGAGCTGTGAACAATGAGCAGTTCTTC. The gene calls are TRBV2 and TRBJ2-1; 7 bases agree with TRBD2. In germline, CDR1 is SNHLY, CDR2 FYNNEI. The CDR3 runs 14 residues. The V gene end was trimmed by 6 bases and the J gene end by 5 bases; junction bases not matched to a gene: 7.